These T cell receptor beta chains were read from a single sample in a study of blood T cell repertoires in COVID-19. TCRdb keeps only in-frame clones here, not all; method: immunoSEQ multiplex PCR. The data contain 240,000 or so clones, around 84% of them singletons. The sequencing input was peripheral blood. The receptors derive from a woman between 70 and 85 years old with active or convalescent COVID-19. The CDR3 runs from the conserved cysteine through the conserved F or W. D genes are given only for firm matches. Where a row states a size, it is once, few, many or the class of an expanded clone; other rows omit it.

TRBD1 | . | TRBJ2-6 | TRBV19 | CASSPLGTGTNVLTF | TGTGCCAGTAGCCCCCTTGGGACAGGAACCAACGTCCTGACTTTC
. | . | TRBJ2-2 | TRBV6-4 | CASRESGAARTGELFF | TGTGCCAGCAGAGAGTCTGGGGCTGCAAGGACCGGGGAGCTGTTTTTT
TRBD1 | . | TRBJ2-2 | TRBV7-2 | CASSPPDRAPFGELFF | TGTGCCAGCAGCCCTCCGGACAGGGCCCCCTTCGGGGAGCTGTTTTTT
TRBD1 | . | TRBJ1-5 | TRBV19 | CASRQGRRNQPQHF | TGTGCCAGTCGACAGGGAAGACGGAATCAGCCCCAGCATTTT
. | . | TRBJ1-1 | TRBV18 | CASSQTGINTEAFF | TGTGCCAGCTCACAGACAGGAATTAACACTGAAGCTTTCTTT
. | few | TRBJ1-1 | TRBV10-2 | CASQKTGNTEAFF | TGCGCCAGCCAGAAGACGGGGAACACTGAAGCTTTCTTT
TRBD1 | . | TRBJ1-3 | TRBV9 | CASSGPPLQGWFGNTIYF | TGTGCCAGCAGCGGCCCCCCCCTACAGGGGTGGTTCGGAAACACCATATATTTT
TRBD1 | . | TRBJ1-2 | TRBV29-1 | CSVEDGAGGVNYGYTF | TGCAGCGTTGAAGATGGGGCAGGGGGCGTTAACTATGGCTACACCTTC
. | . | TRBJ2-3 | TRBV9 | CASSLGGRNTDTQYF | TGTGCCAGCAGCCTCGGAGGGAGAAACACAGATACGCAGTATTTT
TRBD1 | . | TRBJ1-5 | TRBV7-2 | CASSFSLGTDSNQPQHF | TGTGCCAGCAGCTTCTCACTTGGGACAGATAGCAATCAGCCCCAGCATTTT
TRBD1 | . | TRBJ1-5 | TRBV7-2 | CASSQQGAFNQPQHF | TGTGCCAGCAGCCAGCAGGGGGCCTTCAATCAGCCCCAGCATTTT
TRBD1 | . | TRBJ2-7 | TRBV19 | CASGTGFLYEQYF | TGTGCCAGCGGGACAGGATTTCTCTACGAGCAGTACTTC
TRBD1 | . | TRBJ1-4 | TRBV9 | CASSVGTGHEKLFF | TGTGCCAGCAGCGTAGGGACAGGGCACGAAAAACTGTTTTTT
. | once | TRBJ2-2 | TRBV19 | CASSRVAGGTGELFF | TGTGCCAGTAGTAGGGTGGCAGGAGGGACCGGGGAGCTGTTTTTT